This T cell receptor beta chain came from a study of blood T cell repertoires in COVID-19. At the level of the study: Sites in the United States, Italy and Spain provided acute and convalescent COVID-19 samples.

Per the original data handling: Quantification of nucleated cells was approximated via reference gene primer amplification. The table came from immunoSEQ multiplex PCR; TCRdb's copy has only in-frame clones and leaves some out. That table furnishes V, J and clone size, whereas the DNA furnished D and trimming. Of about 70,000 clones listed, more than 65% were seen once; the top ten hold approximately 0.8%. The V gene lost 0 bases and the J gene lost 5 bases, with 5 bases spanning the gap. This CDR3 comprises 13 residues. CDR1 and CDR2 (germline): LGHNA, YNFKEQ. The clonotype originates from a woman between 65 and 79 years old with acute or convalescent COVID-19. J is TRBJ1-5 and V is TRBV4-2; tentative D call: TRBD1 (5 bases). Sequenced input: peripheral blood. The CDR3 nucleotides read TGTGCCAGCAGCCAAGACAGGGATCAGCCCCAGCATTTT. This encodes CASSQDRDQPQHF.